The entry that follows covers one TCR beta chain sequence. Its antigen remains unidentified. The sample belongs to a study of cytomegalovirus exposure and HLA in healthy donors. Study-level results: The authors reported that TCR beta sequences could predict HLA-A and HLA-B alleles. These predictions were accurate for most subjects in the first cohort. TCR association rates varied by HLA locus in a later analysis, with DRB1 highest and HLA-C lowest. It was reported that the classifier diagnosed cytomegalovirus status with high specificity and sensitivity in both the original and validation cohorts. Common viral pathogens were later found to be apparently linked to several of the most significant clusters.

V lost 0 bases to trimming and J lost 9 bases; unmatched junction nucleotides: 10. The CDR3 spans 16 residues. The germline V gene encodes CDR1 SGDLS and CDR2 YYNGEE. The PCR made use of 60 Vbeta and 13 Jbeta primers. Sequenced by immunoSEQ multiplex PCR; TCRdb stores in-frame clones only, minus some. The sample yields 120,000 to 150,000 clones, around 82% seen once. This TCR came from a man aged 35 to 55 in good health and CMV-seropositive. V gene TRBV9 combines with J gene TRBJ2-1, with TRBD2 matching 9 bases. Specimen: PBMCs. The CDR3 is CASSVEAGGPDGEQFF. The CDR3 coding sequence is TGTGCCAGCAGCGTAGAAGCGGGGGGCCCAGACGGTGAGCAGTTCTTC.